These 26 T cell receptor beta chains came from one sample sequenced in a study of cytomegalovirus exposure and HLA in healthy donors. PCR primers comprised 60 Vbeta and 13 Jbeta primers. TCRdb's copy holds only in-frame clones and misses some; the assay was immunoSEQ multiplex PCR. The data contain 150,000 to 200,000 clones, approximately 70% of them singletons. What was sequenced was PBMCs. The source of these receptors is a man between 40 and 49 years old in good health and CMV-seropositive.

The chain links TRBV29-1 to TRBJ1-1; a possible D gene is TRBD1 (6 bases). The V end lost 4 bases, the J end lost 0 bases, and 12 bases lay between the germline ends. The CDR3 sequence is 14 residues long. Germline V gene sequence: CDR1 SQVTM, CDR2 ANQGSEA. CDR3: CSVGQDRLNTEAFF. CDR3 DNA: TGCAGCGTTGGGCAGGACAGACTGAACACTGAAGCTTTCTTT. Filled out from reference TRBV29-1 and TRBJ1-1, the complete variable domain reads SAVISQKPSRDICQRGTSLTIQCQVDSQVTMMFWYRQQPGQSLTLIATANQGSEATYESGFVIDKFPISRPNLTFSTLTVSNMSPEDSSIYLCSVGQDRLNTEAFFGQGTRLTVV.

The J gene is TRBJ2-5, the V gene TRBV5-6; TRBD1 aligns across 11 bases. Judging by the DNA end, TRBJ2-7 fits better; the J call may be wrong. The CDR3 runs to 15 residues. Germline assignment: CDR1 SGHDT and CDR2 YYEEEE. The CDR3 reads CASSYLGQGGHEQYF. The CDR3 coding sequence is TGTGCCAGCAGTTACTTGGGACAGGGGGGACACGAGCAGTACTTC.

This clone was seen more than once but under ten times. This chain links TRBV6-5 with TRBJ2-2, with a tentative D call TRBD1 (6 bases). Germline V gene lookup returns CDR1 MNHEY and CDR2 SVGAGI. V gave up 6 bases and J gave up 4 bases, with 12 bases separating them. CDR3 length: 14 amino acids. DNA of the CDR3: TGTGCCAGCAGGCGTACACAGGGCACCGGGGAGCTGTTTTTT. Amino acids: CASRRTQGTGELFF.

The gene calls are TRBV7-8 and TRBJ2-1; 8 nucleotides match TRBD2. The junction had 12 bases not matched to a gene; V was cut back by 0 bases and J by 5 bases. The germline gives CDR1 SGHVS, CDR2 FQNEAQ. This CDR3 is built from 18 residues. This CDR3 reads CASSLASLISGGDNEQFF. Written as DNA, the CDR3 is TGTGCCAGCAGCTTAGCGTCGTTAATATCGGGGGGGGACAATGAGCAGTTCTTC.

The CDR3 DNA reads TGCGCCAGCAGCCAAGAAGACAGGTTGGACACTGAAGCTTTCTTT. Its translation: CASSQEDRLDTEAFF. The chain carries TRBV4-3 and TRBJ1-1; D is possibly TRBD1 (6 bases). Germline values: CDR1 LGHNA, CDR2 YSLEER. V was shortened by 0 bases and J by 3 bases, with 11 bases between the two germline ends. This CDR3 region has 15 residues.

This chain connects TRBV6-6 to TRBJ2-3; no firm D call. Trimming took 2 bases from V and 4 from J, leaving 10 bases between them. CDR1 MNHNY and CDR2 SVGAGI come from the germline V gene (reference sequence). The CDR3 runs to 14 residues. The CDR3 loop is CASSYTASADTQYF. As DNA, the CDR3 is TGTGCCAGCAGTTACACTGCTAGTGCAGATACGCAGTATTTT.

This clone was picked up one time. The chain is built from TRBV6-6 and TRBJ2-7; tentatively, D is TRBD1 (5 bases). V shed 6 bases and J shed 1 base, with 19 bases lying between them. The CDR3 covers 16 residues. Germline CDR1 and CDR2: MNHNY and SVGAGI (reference sequence). The CDR3 spells CASSNRDSPVSYEQYF. In DNA, the CDR3 is TGTGCCAGCAGCAATCGAGACAGCCCGGTGTCCTACGAGCAGTACTTC.

The chain uses TRBV18 and TRBJ1-6; 8 positions agree with TRBD1. CDR1 and CDR2 from the germline V gene are KGHSH and LQKENI. The CDR3 length is 15 residues. With 2 bases clipped from V and 10 bases from J, the junction kept 7 bases outside the gene matches. In nucleotides, the CDR3 is TGTGCCAGCTCACCAGAGGGCAGGGGGCTATCACCCCTCCACTTT. Protein sequence: CASSPEGRGLSPLHF.

This clone was recorded only once. V usage is TRBV14 and J usage is TRBJ2-7; D uncertain. The V and J ends lost 0 bases and 1 base respectively, with 7 bases between them. From germline, CDR1 is SGHDN and CDR2 FVKESK. The CDR3 contains 14 residues. The CDR3 loop is CASSQDPMSYEQYF. CDR3 nucleotides: TGTGCCAGCAGCCAAGACCCAATGTCCTACGAGCAGTACTTC.

The rearrangement uses TRBV5-4 and TRBJ1-1; 8 bases are a match to TRBD1. The germline V gene encodes CDR1 SGHNT and CDR2 YYREEE (reference sequence). V lost 2 bases, J lost 1 base, and 7 bases stayed unmatched. The CDR3 loop spans 16 amino acids. CDR3 sequence (DNA): TGTGCCAGCAGCTTCCGAACAGGGACAGGGAACACTGAAGCTTTCTTT. It translates to CASSFRTGTGNTEAFF.

The CDR3 protein is CASSLTGAYEQYF. The CDR3, as DNA: TGTGCCAGCAGCCTTACAGGGGCCTACGAGCAGTACTTC. The chain employs TRBV6-5 and TRBJ2-7; 7 bases match TRBD1. The CDR3 runs to 13 residues. Per the germline V gene, CDR1 is MNHEY and CDR2 is SVGAGI. The J segment lost 2 bases and the V segment lost 6 bases, leaving 4 bases of the junction unmatched.

The chain carries TRBV2 and TRBJ1-2; a weak D match, TRBD1 (5 bases). The germline V gene has CDR1 SNHLY and CDR2 FYNNEI. The CDR3 is 12 residues long. V shed 7 bases and J shed 4 bases, with 10 bases lying between them. The chain's CDR3 is CASNQQAYGYTF. The CDR3 bases are TGTGCCAGCAACCAACAGGCCTATGGCTACACCTTC.

This chain joins TRBV7-3 and TRBJ2-5, with 7 bases lining up with TRBD2. CDR3 size: 16 residues. J was trimmed by 1 base and V by 3 bases; bases with no gene match: 8. CDR1 and CDR2 from the germline V gene are SGHTA and FQGTGA. The CDR3 bases are TGTGCCAGCAGCTTGGACGGGGGACTACGCCAAGAGACCCAGTACTTC. Protein: CASSLDGGLRQETQYF.

V and J are TRBV2 and TRBJ2-2; possibly TRBD2 for D (6 bases). The germline V and J ends were trimmed by 3 bases and 4 bases, with 21 bases remaining between them. This CDR3 spans 18 amino acids. In germline, CDR1 is SNHLY, CDR2 FYNNEI. The CDR3 spells CASSDVGGTGFGTGELFF. CDR3 sequence (DNA): TGTGCCAGCAGTGATGTCGGTGGGACTGGTTTTGGCACCGGGGAGCTGTTTTTT.

The rearrangement uses TRBV19 and TRBJ2-1, with TRBD1 matching 7 bases. The junction had 12 bases not matched to a gene; V was cut back by 4 bases and J by 0 bases. The CDR3 has 18 residues. CDR1 LNHDA and CDR2 SQIVND come from the germline V gene (reference sequence). CDR3 sequence (DNA): TGTGCCAGTAGTAACCGACATGGACAGGCTAGCTCCTACAATGAGCAGTTCTTC. This sequence encodes CASSNRHGQASSYNEQFF.

The V gene is TRBV4-3, the J gene TRBJ1-2; D is ambiguous. Trimming took 0 bases from V and 4 from J, leaving 12 bases between them. This CDR3 has 15 amino acids. Germline V CDR1 and CDR2: LGHNA, YSLEER. This chain's CDR3 is CASSQEGSGLYGYTF. The CDR3 DNA follows: TGCGCCAGCAGCCAAGAAGGCAGTGGACTCTATGGCTACACCTTC.

This chain links TRBV12-5 with TRBJ1-3; tentative D call: TRBD1 (5 bases). Trimming stripped 7 bases from V and 4 bases from J, with 11 bases between. This CDR3 has 13 residues. Germline-derived CDR1 and CDR2 are LGHNT and FRNRAP. The CDR3 bases are TGTGCTAGTGCCCAAGGGGTCGGAAACACCATATATTTT. It encodes CASAQGVGNTIYF.

In DNA, the CDR3 is TGTGCCAGCTCGGCAGGGGCAAACACTGAAGCTTTCTTT. Translated, it gives CASSAGANTEAFF. The chain has TRBV18 and TRBJ1-1; D is possibly TRBD1 (6 bases). Trimming removed 6 bases from V and 2 bases from J, with 10 bases in between. Germline V CDR1 and CDR2: KGHSH, LQKENI. CDR3 length equals 13 residues.

V usage is TRBV6-5 and J usage is TRBJ2-7, with TRBD1 as a possible D gene (5 bases). Germline values: CDR1 MNHEY, CDR2 SVGAGI. Between the trimmed V and J ends, which lost 8 bases and 0 bases, there was a span of 11 bases. This CDR3 comprises 13 residues. The DNA for the CDR3 is TGTGCCAGCGGGGCAGGGCTCTCCTACGAGCAGTACTTC. Protein: CASGAGLSYEQYF.

This clone has only a few counts. The genes are TRBV7-6 and TRBJ2-7; D might be TRBD2 (5 bases). Between the trimmed V and J ends, which lost 2 bases and 2 bases, there was a span of 16 bases. Germline values: CDR1 SGHVS, CDR2 FNYEAQ. The CDR3 is made up of 16 amino acids. CDR3 DNA: TGTGCCAGCAGCTTAATGGTACCGGGATCTGCCTACGAGCAGTACTTC. It specifies CASSLMVPGSAYEQYF.

The table lists this clone with a few counts. The rearrangement uses TRBV7-3 and TRBJ2-7, with D possibly TRBD2 on 6 matching bases. With 1 base removed from V and 4 bases from J, the gap between germline ends came to 14 bases. From germline, CDR1 is SGHTA and CDR2 FQGTGA. The CDR3 is 15 residues long. In nucleotides, the CDR3 is TGTGCCAGCAGCTTAAACTCGGGGGTAGGATACGAGCAGTACTTC. Its translation is CASSLNSGVGYEQYF.

This chain connects TRBV5-4 to TRBJ1-1; 7 bases match TRBD1. V lost 3 bases to trimming and J lost 7 bases; unmatched junction nucleotides: 12. This CDR3 has 15 amino acids. Germline V lookup: CDR1 SGHNT, CDR2 YYREEE (reference sequence). Here the CDR3 DNA reads TGTGCCAGCAGCTCCGCCCCAACAGGGGTGAATGAAGCTTTCTTT. As protein: CASSSAPTGVNEAFF.

The V gene is TRBV19, the J gene TRBJ2-6; TRBD1 is a possible D gene (5 bases). V was pared by 4 bases and J by 0 bases, with 19 bases between. The germline gives CDR1 LNHDA, CDR2 SQIVND (reference sequence). The CDR3 loop spans 19 amino acids. The CDR3 DNA is TGTGCCAGTAGTAGGAGACAGCCTAATCCTGACTCTGGGGCCAACGTCCTGACTTTC. Translated: CASSRRQPNPDSGANVLTF.

The rearrangement joins TRBV4-2 to TRBJ2-3, with 12 bases fitting TRBD2. After removal of 6 bases from V and 4 bases from J, the junction contained 5 bases not matched to a gene. Per the germline V gene, CDR1 is LGHNA and CDR2 is YNFKEQ. This CDR3 spans 15 amino acids. CDR3 DNA: TGTGCCAGCAGGCTAGCGGGGGGGGACTCAGATACGCAGTATTTT. Translated, it gives CASRLAGGDSDTQYF.

This rearrangement joins TRBV5-1 to TRBJ1-4, with D perhaps TRBD1 (5 bases). Trimming shortened V by 0 bases and J by 8 bases, and 14 bases separated the two germline ends. The CDR3 covers 15 residues. The germline V gene encodes CDR1 SGHRS and CDR2 YFSETQ. CDR3 loop: CASSLAGGLEEKLFF. Written as DNA, the CDR3 is TGCGCCAGCAGCTTGGCCGGGGGACTTGAAGAAAAACTGTTTTTT.

This chain joins TRBV11-2 and TRBJ2-3; 10 bases line up with TRBD2. Trimming cost V 5 bases and J 4 bases; bases outside gene matches: 6. The germline V gene has CDR1 SGHAT and CDR2 FQNNGV. The CDR3 length is 15 residues. CDR3 loop: CASSLSGGASDTQYF. In DNA form, the CDR3 reads TGTGCCAGCAGCCTGAGCGGGGGGGCATCAGATACGCAGTATTTT. Complete variable domain (other parts from reference TRBV11-2 and TRBJ2-3): EAGVAQSPRYKIIEKRQSVAFWCNPISGHATLYWYQQILGQGPKLLIQFQNNGVVDDSQLPKDRFSAERLKGVDSTLKIQPAKLEDSAVYLCASSLSGGASDTQYFGPGTRLTVL.